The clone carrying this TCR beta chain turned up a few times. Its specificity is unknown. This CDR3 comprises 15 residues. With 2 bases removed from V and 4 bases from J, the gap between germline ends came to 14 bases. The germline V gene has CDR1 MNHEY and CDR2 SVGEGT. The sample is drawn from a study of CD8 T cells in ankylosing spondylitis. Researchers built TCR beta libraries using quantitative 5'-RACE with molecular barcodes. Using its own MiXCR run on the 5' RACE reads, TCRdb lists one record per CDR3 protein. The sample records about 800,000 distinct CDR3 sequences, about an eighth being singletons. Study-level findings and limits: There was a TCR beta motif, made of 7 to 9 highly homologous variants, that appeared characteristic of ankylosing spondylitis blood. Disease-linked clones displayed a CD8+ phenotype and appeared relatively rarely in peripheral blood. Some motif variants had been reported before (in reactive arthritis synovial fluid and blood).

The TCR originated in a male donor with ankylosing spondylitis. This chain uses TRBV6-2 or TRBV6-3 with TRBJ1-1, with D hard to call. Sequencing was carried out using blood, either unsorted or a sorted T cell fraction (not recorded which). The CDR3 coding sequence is TGTGCCAGCAGTTACGTCTCTGGGTGGGGCACTGAAGCTTTCTTT. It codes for CASSYVSGWGTEAFF.